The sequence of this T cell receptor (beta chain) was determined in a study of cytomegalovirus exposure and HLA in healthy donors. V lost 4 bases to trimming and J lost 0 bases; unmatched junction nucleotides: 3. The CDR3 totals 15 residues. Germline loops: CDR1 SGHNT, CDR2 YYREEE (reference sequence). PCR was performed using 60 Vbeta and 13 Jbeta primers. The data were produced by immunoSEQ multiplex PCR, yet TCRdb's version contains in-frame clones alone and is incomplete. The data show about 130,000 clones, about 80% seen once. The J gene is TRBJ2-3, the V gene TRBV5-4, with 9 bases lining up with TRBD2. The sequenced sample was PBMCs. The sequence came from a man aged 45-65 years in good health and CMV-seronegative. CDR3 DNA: TGTGCCAGCAGCGCGGGACTAGCCAGCACAGATACGCAGTATTTT. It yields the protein CASSAGLASTDTQYF.